Shown below are 8 T cell receptor beta chains from a single sample sequenced in a study of blood T cell repertoires in COVID-19. Profiled with immunoSEQ multiplex PCR; TCRdb holds only in-frame clones, not every one. The table has approximately 60,000 clones, approximately 80% seen once. The sequenced sample consisted of peripheral blood. All receptors come from a woman of 80 years or more with active or convalescent COVID-19.

CDR3 region: CASSPGATNTEAFF. As DNA, the CDR3 is TGCGCCAGCAGCCCGGGAGCGACCAACACTGAAGCTTTCTTT. The genes are TRBV5-1 and TRBJ1-1; no definite D call. V lost 4 bases, J lost 2 bases, and 12 bases lay in between. Per germline, CDR1 SGHRS and CDR2 YFSETQ. This CDR3 contains 14 residues.

The V call is TRBV2, the J call TRBJ2-7, with 7 bases lining up with TRBD1. CDR3 length: 14 amino acids. Germline lookup yields CDR1 SNHLY and CDR2 FYNNEI. V was pared by 6 bases and J by 0 bases, with 5 bases of the junction left unmatched. This CDR3 is CASRETGDSYEQYF. CDR3 coding DNA: TGTGCCAGCAGGGAAACAGGGGACTCCTACGAGCAGTACTTC.

J is TRBJ2-3 and V is TRBV4-1; D gene ambiguous. This CDR3 is built from 14 residues. Deletions cut 3 bases from V and 2 bases from J, with 9 bases between. Germline V lookup: CDR1 MGHRA, CDR2 YSYEKL. CDR3 sequence (DNA): TGCGCCAGCAGCCATCGCTACGACACAGATACGCAGTATTTT. Encoded protein: CASSHRYDTDTQYF.

The genes are TRBV2 and TRBJ1-5, with TRBD1 identical over 7 bases. Germline CDR1 reads SNHLY; CDR2 reads FYNNEI. CDR3 length: 13 residues. The ends lost 6 bases at V and 5 bases at J; junction bases unmatched: 4. The CDR3 protein is CASRLQGDQPQHF. CDR3 bases: TGTGCCAGCAGGCTGCAGGGGGATCAGCCCCAGCATTTT. Based on the CDR3 plus reference TRBV2 and TRBJ1-5, the full variable domain is EPEVTQTPSHQVTQMGQEVILRCVPISNHLYFYWYRQILGQKVEFLVSFYNNEISEKSEIFDDQFSVERPDGSNFTLKIRSTKLEDSAMYFCASRLQGDQPQHFGDGTRLSIL.

V is TRBV7-8 and J is TRBJ1-3; D may be TRBD1 (5 bases). Germline V gene lookup returns CDR1 SGHVS and CDR2 FQNEAQ. V lost 5 bases and J 4 bases, leaving 18 bases between the germline ends. The CDR3 is 16 residues long. For the CDR3, the DNA is TGTGCCAGCAGCCCAGGTGGGAGGGACTCAGGAAACACCATATATTTT. Protein sequence: CASSPGGRDSGNTIYF. Full variable domain (remainder filled in from reference TRBV7-8 and TRBJ1-3): GAGVSQSPRYKVAKRGQDVALRCDPISGHVSLFWYQQALGQGPEFLTYFQNEAQLDKSGLPSDRFFAERPEGSVSTLKIQRTQQEDSAVYLCASSPGGRDSGNTIYFGEGSWLTVV.

The chain's CDR3 is CASSSLPTGSSYEQYF. The DNA of the CDR3 is TGTGCCAGCAGTTCCCTCCCGACAGGGAGCTCCTACGAGCAGTACTTC. The V gene is TRBV6-6, the J gene TRBJ2-7, with 7 bases that match TRBD1. Germline CDR1 and CDR2: MNHNY and SVGAGI (reference sequence). J gave up 0 bases and V 4 bases, and 9 bases lay outside the gene matches. The CDR3 runs 16 residues.

This clone was observed a single time. The chain joins TRBV7-3 to TRBJ2-3, with D perhaps TRBD2 (6 bases). Trimming stripped 3 bases from V and 2 bases from J, with 9 bases between. The germline V gene has CDR1 SGHTA and CDR2 FQGTGA. The CDR3 runs 14 residues. CDR3 sequence (DNA): TGTGCCAGCAGCTTGCGACTAGTCACAGATACGCAGTATTTT. Protein: CASSLRLVTDTQYF.

The sample holds one count of this clone. CDR3 in DNA: TGTGCCAGCAGCGGCAGGACCTACGAGCAGTACTTC. This codes for CASSGRTYEQYF. V is TRBV2 and J is TRBJ2-7; no clear D. There are 12 residues in the CDR3. With 6 bases removed from V and 2 bases from J, the gap between germline ends came to 8 bases. CDR1 and CDR2 from the germline V gene are SNHLY and FYNNEI.